This is a list of T cell receptor beta chains from one sample in a study of cytomegalovirus exposure and HLA in healthy donors. Produced via immunoSEQ multiplex PCR; TCRdb's table is partial and in-frame only. This table holds about 200,000 clones, roughly four fifths found once. The sample taken for sequencing was PBMCs. These receptors were collected from a boy between 2 and 10 years old in good health and CMV-seronegative. The conserved cysteine and the conserved F or W are not part of the CDR3 here. The order of the fields is V gene, clone size, CDR3 protein. The size entry is marked missing in some rows and otherwise reads once, few, many or a size class.

v_gene: TRBV30; abundance: -; CDR3aa: AWSEDSSYEQY
v_gene: TRBV27; abundance: -; CDR3aa: ASSRGTSDPYGYT
v_gene: TRBV2; abundance: few; CDR3aa: ARRKGPGNSPLH
v_gene: TRBV30; abundance: -; CDR3aa: AWTRTLGYGYT
v_gene: TRBV5-4; abundance: -; CDR3aa: ASSSGQNGNTIY
v_gene: TRBV7-9; abundance: few; CDR3aa: ASSLERSVF
v_gene: TRBV4-1; abundance: -; CDR3aa: ATKWRGASTDTQY
v_gene: TRBV4-3; abundance: -; CDR3aa: ASSQRSSGAMNTEAF
v_gene: TRBV5-6; abundance: -; CDR3aa: ASSSRRGPQH
v_gene: TRBV7-9; abundance: once; CDR3aa: ASSLKGEPYTQY
v_gene: TRBV19; abundance: once; CDR3aa: ASSPQGTGPNIQY
v_gene: TRBV11-2; abundance: once; CDR3aa: ASSPGLAEQF
v_gene: TRBV19; abundance: -; CDR3aa: ASSIGGQPQH
v_gene: TRBV5-4; abundance: -; CDR3aa: ASSLVGGSNYGYT
v_gene: TRBV19; abundance: -; CDR3aa: ASSARLFAEAF
v_gene: TRBV10-3; abundance: -; CDR3aa: ATSESAHNSPLH
v_gene: TRBV20-1; abundance: -; CDR3aa: GAPNRGGYT
v_gene: TRBV30; abundance: -; CDR3aa: AWGLYNSPLH
v_gene: TRBV5-4; abundance: -; CDR3aa: ASSLEGATGELF
v_gene: TRBV7-9; abundance: -; CDR3aa: ASSLVIWNWRETQY
v_gene: TRBV7-9; abundance: -; CDR3aa: ASSLGTGALYEQY
v_gene: TRBV5-6; abundance: few; CDR3aa: ASSSGTQETQY
v_gene: TRBV21-1; abundance: -; CDR3aa: ASSKVGVQETQY
v_gene: TRBV14; abundance: -; CDR3aa: ASSQGSRVPNYGYT
v_gene: TRBV5-6; abundance: -; CDR3aa: ASSLEASGNTGELF
v_gene: TRBV9; abundance: once; CDR3aa: ASSTTGINQPQH
v_gene: TRBV13; abundance: -; CDR3aa: ASSLAENTEAF
v_gene: TRBV19; abundance: once; CDR3aa: ASSPIPGQPQH
v_gene: TRBV5-6; abundance: -; CDR3aa: ASSGFQRDEQF
v_gene: TRBV7-9; abundance: -; CDR3aa: ASSLALSTEAF
v_gene: TRBV5-1; abundance: -; CDR3aa: ASSGGYTDTQY
v_gene: TRBV7-8; abundance: few; CDR3aa: ASSLVDPGRGYEQY
v_gene: TRBV4-1; abundance: -; CDR3aa: ASSEPGQTDEKLF
v_gene: TRBV2; abundance: few; CDR3aa: ASQLGEQF
v_gene: TRBV7-8; abundance: few; CDR3aa: ASSLVGTGGQETQY
v_gene: TRBV4-1; abundance: -; CDR3aa: ASSQDLASGSYEQY
v_gene: TRBV2; abundance: -; CDR3aa: ASTALAGGEQF
v_gene: TRBV18; abundance: -; CDR3aa: ASSTRWEEQF
v_gene: TRBV9; abundance: -; CDR3aa: ASSMGQGREKLF
v_gene: TRBV9; abundance: -; CDR3aa: ASSVETDSYEQY
v_gene: TRBV27; abundance: once; CDR3aa: ASSYTLNTEAF
v_gene: TRBV4-2; abundance: -; CDR3aa: ASSQGDSNTEAF
v_gene: TRBV27; abundance: -; CDR3aa: ASRKRGGFYQETQY
v_gene: TRBV6-4; abundance: once; CDR3aa: ASSSGGANSPLH
v_gene: TRBV7-9; abundance: -; CDR3aa: ASSPQGTAGNTIY
v_gene: TRBV20-1; abundance: -; CDR3aa: SAGDSYEQY
v_gene: TRBV5-1; abundance: once; CDR3aa: ASSLTGTGGEQY
v_gene: TRBV7-2; abundance: -; CDR3aa: ASSFDGQGGYEQY